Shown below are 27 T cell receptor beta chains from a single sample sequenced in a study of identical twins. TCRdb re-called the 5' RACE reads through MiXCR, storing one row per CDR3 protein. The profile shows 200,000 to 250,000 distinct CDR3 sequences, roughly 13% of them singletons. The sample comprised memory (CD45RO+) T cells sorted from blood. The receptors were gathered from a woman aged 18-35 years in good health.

CDR3 sequence: CASGQSQVGGNQPQHF. CDR3 DNA: TGTGCCAGCGGTCAGTCCCAAGTGGGGGGCAATCAGCCCCAGCATTTT. This chain joins TRBV2 and TRBJ1-5, with a tentative D call TRBD1 (5 bases). This CDR3 spans 16 amino acids. With 8 bases removed from V and 2 bases from J, the gap between germline ends came to 19 bases. Germline CDR1 and CDR2: SNHLY and FYNNEI.

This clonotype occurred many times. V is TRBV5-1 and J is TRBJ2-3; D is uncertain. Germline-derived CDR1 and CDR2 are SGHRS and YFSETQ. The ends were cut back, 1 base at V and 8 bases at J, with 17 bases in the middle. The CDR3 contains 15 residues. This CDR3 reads CASSLLDGPPSTQYF. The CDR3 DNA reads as TGCGCCAGCAGCTTGTTGGATGGGCCGCCCTCTACGCAGTATTTT.

CDR3 residues: CASSPGLPSYKETQYF. As DNA, the CDR3 is TGTGCCAGCAGCCCGGGACTCCCGAGCTATAAAGAGACCCAGTACTTC. The rearrangement links TRBV5-8 to TRBJ2-5, with D tentatively TRBD2 (6 bases). Per the germline V gene, CDR1 is SGHTS and CDR2 is YDEGEE. The CDR3 loop spans 16 amino acids. With 4 bases removed from V and 3 bases from J, the gap between germline ends came to 19 bases.

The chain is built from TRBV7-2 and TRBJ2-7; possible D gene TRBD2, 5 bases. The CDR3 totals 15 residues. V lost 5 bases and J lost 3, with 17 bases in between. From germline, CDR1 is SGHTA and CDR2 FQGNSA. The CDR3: CASSVGGLAIYEQYF. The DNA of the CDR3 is TGTGCCAGCAGCGTTGGTGGTCTAGCAATCTACGAGCAGTACTTC.

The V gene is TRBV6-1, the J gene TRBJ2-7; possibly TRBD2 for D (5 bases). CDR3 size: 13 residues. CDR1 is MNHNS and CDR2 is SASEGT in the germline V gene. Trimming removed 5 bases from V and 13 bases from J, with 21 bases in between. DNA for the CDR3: TGTGCCAGCAGTCTCTTCAGGAGTAGCGCGTTTTACTTC. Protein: CASSLFRSSAFYF.

The CDR3 sequence is CAPFGDREGRGQFF. CDR3 bases: TGTGCCCCCTTTGGGGACAGGGAGGGCCGTGGGCAGTTCTTC. This chain connects TRBV21-1 to TRBJ2-1; TRBD1 is the table's D call, not checked against the DNA. TRBV21-1 is classified as a pseudogene. This CDR3 is built from 14 residues.

The CDR3 nucleotides read TGCAGTGCGAAAGAGGCCCGGATCTCTAATGAAAAACTGTTTTTT. This translates into CSAKEARISNEKLFF. V is TRBV20-1 and J is TRBJ1-4; no clear D gene. The V gene lost 6 bases and the J gene lost 3 bases, with 17 bases spanning the gap. CDR3 length: 15 amino acids. Germline V gene data show CDR1 as DFQATT and CDR2 as SNEGSKA (reference sequence).

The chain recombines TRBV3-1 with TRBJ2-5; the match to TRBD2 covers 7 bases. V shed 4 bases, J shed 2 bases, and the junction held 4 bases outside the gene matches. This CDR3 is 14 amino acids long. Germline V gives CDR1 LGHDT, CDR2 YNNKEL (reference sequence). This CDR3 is CASSPTSAQETQYF. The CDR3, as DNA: TGTGCCAGCAGCCCCACTAGCGCGCAAGAGACCCAGTACTTC.

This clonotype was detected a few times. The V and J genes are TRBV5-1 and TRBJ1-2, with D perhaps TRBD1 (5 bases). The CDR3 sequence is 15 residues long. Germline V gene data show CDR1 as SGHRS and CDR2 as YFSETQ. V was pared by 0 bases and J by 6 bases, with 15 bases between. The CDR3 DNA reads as TGCGCCAGCAGCTTGGCGTGGGGCAGCACCGATGGCTACACCTTC. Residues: CASSLAWGSTDGYTF.

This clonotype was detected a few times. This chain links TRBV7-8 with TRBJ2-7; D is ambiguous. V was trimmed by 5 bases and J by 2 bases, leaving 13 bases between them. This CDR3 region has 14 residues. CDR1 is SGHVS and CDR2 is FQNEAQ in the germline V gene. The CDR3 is CASSRRGPTYEQYF. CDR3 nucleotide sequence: TGTGCCAGCAGCCGACGCGGCCCTACCTACGAGCAGTACTTC.

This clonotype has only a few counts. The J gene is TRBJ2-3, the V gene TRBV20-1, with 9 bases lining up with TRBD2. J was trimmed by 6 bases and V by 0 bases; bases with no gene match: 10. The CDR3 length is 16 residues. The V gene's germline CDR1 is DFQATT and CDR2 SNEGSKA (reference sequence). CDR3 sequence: CSARDSERGVRDTQYF. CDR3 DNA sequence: TGCAGTGCTAGAGATTCGGAGCGGGGGGTTCGGGATACGCAGTATTTT.

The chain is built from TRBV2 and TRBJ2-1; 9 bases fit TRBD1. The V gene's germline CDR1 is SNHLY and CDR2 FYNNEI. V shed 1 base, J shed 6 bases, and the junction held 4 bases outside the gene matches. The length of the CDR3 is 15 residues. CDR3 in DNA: TGTGCCAGCAGTGAAGTCGGGACAGGGATCAATGAGCAGTTCTTC. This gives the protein CASSEVGTGINEQFF.

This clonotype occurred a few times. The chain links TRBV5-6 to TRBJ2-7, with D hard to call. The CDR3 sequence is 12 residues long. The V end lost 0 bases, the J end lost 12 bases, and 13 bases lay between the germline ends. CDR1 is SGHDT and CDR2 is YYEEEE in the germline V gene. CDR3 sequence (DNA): TGTGCCAGCAGCTTGGACCTAGGTCCACGGTACTTC. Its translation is CASSLDLGPRYF.

The CDR3 DNA sequence: TGCAGTGCTTCAGGGACGAACACCGGGGAGCTGTTTTTT. Its protein is CSASGTNTGELFF. This chain links TRBV20-1 with TRBJ2-2; maybe TRBD1 (5 bases). V was cut by 5 bases and J by 0 bases, with 7 bases left in between. From germline, CDR1 is DFQATT and CDR2 SNEGSKA (reference sequence). This CDR3 has 13 residues.

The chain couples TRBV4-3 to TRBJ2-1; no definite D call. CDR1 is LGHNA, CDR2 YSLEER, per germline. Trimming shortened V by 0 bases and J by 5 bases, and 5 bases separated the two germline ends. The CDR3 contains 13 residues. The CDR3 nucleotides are TGCGCCAGCAGCCAAGATCGGGACAATGAGCAGTTCTTC. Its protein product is CASSQDRDNEQFF.

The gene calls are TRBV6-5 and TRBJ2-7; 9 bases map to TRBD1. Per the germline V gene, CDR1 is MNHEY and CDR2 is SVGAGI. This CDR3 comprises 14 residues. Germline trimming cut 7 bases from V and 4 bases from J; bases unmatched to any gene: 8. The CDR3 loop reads CASISPGQGYEQYF. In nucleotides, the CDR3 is TGTGCCAGCATTTCTCCGGGACAGGGTTACGAGCAGTACTTC.

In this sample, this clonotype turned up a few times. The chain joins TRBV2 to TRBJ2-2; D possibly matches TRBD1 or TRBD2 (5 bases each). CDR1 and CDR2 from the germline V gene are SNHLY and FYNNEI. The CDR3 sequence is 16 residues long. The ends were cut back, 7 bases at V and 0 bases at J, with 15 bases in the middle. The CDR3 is CASIKRDGPNTGELFF. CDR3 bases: TGTGCCAGCATTAAAAGGGACGGTCCGAACACCGGGGAGCTGTTTTTT.

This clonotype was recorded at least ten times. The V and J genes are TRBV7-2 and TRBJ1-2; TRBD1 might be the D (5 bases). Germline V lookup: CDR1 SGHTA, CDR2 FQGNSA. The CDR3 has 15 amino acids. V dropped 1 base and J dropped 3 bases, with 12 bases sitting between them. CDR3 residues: CASSLDYQGYYGYTF. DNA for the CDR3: TGTGCCAGCAGCTTAGACTACCAGGGATACTATGGCTACACCTTC.

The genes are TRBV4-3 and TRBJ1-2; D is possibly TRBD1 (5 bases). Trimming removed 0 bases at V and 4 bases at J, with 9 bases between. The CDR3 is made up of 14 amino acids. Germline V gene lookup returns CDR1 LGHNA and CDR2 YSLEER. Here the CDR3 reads CASSQERGGYGYTF. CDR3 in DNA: TGCGCCAGCAGCCAAGAGAGGGGCGGCTATGGCTACACCTTC.

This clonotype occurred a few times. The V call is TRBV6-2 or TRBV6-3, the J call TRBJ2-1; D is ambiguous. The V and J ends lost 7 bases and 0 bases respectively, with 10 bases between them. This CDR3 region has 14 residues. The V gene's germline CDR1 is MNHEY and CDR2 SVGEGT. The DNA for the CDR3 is TGTGCCAGCAAGACCCGACCCTCCTACAATGAGCAGTTCTTC. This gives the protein CASKTRPSYNEQFF.

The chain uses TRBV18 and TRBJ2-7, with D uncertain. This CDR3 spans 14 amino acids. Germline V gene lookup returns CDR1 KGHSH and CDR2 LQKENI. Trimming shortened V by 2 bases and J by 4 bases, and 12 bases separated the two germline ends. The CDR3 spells CASSPGSRAYEQYF. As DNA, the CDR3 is TGTGCCAGCTCACCAGGGTCGCGCGCTTACGAGCAGTACTTC.

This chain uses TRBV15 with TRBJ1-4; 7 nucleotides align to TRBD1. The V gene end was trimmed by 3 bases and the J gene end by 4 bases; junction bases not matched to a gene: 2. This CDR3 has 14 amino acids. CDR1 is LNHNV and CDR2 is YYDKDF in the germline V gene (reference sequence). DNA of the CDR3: TGTGCCACCAGCAGCCGACAGGGTAATGAAAAACTGTTTTTT. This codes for CATSSRQGNEKLFF.

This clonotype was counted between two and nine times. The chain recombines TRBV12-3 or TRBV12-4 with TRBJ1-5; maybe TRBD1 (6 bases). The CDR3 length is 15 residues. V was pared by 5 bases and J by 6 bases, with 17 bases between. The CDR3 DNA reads TGTGCCAGCAGTCCTTTTACAGGGTCAGGTCAGCCCCAGCATTTT. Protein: CASSPFTGSGQPQHF.

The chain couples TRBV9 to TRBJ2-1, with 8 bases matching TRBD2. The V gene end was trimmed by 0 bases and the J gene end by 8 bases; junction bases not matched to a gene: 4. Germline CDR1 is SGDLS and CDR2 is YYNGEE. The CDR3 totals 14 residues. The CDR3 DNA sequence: TGTGCCAGCAGCGTAGATCCGGGAGGGGATGAGCAGTTCTTC. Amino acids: CASSVDPGGDEQFF.

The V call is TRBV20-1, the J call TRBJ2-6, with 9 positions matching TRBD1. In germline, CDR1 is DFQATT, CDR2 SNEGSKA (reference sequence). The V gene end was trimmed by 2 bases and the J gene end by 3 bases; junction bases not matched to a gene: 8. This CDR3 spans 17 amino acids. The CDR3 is CSARSGQGSGGANVLTF. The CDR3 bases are TGCAGTGCTAGATCCGGACAGGGGAGTGGTGGGGCCAACGTCCTGACTTTC.

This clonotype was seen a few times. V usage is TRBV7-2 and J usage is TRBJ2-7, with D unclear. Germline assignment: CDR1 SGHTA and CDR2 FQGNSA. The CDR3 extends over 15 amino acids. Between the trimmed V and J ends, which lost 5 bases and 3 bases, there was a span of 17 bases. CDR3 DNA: TGTGCCAGCAGCCATACAGCCGACTCTAACTACGAGCAGTACTTC. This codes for CASSHTADSNYEQYF.

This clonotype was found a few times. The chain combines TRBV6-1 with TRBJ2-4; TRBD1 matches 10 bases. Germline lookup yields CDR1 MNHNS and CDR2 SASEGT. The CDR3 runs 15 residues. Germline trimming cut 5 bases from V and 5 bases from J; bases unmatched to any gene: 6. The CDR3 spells CASSKGQGGENIQYF. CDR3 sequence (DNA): TGTGCCAGCAGTAAAGGACAGGGGGGCGAAAACATTCAGTACTTC.